This TCR beta chain was sequenced in a study of blood T cell repertoires in COVID-19. Across the study: Samples representing acute and convalescent COVID-19 were sourced from the United States, Italy and Spain. PBMCs, B-cell-depleted T cells, or T cells were the source of the cDNA or gDNA that made up the material.

As handled by the study authors: From reference gene primer amplification, estimates of nucleated cell counts were derived. Clones were sequenced by immunoSEQ multiplex PCR, and TCRdb holds only the in-frame ones, with some missing. That table gives V, J and clone size, and the DNA gave D and trimming. The sample records approximately 65,000 clones, 80% to 95% being singletons. Patients of the Seattle cohort, enrolled during active infection, were followed longitudinally. The material sequenced was peripheral blood. The clonotype originates from a man aged 50-59 years with COVID-19, enrolled during active disease.

CDR3 loop: CASSYYPEGGGQPQHF. In DNA, the CDR3 is TGTGCCAGCAGTTACTACCCGGAGGGAGGGGGACAGCCCCAGCATTTT. This sequence joins TRBV6-2 or TRBV6-3 and TRBJ1-5, with D maybe TRBD1 (6 bases). Germline lookup yields CDR1 MNHEY and CDR2 SVGEGT. V lost 1 base, J lost 7 bases, and 17 bases lay in between. The CDR3 length is 16 residues.